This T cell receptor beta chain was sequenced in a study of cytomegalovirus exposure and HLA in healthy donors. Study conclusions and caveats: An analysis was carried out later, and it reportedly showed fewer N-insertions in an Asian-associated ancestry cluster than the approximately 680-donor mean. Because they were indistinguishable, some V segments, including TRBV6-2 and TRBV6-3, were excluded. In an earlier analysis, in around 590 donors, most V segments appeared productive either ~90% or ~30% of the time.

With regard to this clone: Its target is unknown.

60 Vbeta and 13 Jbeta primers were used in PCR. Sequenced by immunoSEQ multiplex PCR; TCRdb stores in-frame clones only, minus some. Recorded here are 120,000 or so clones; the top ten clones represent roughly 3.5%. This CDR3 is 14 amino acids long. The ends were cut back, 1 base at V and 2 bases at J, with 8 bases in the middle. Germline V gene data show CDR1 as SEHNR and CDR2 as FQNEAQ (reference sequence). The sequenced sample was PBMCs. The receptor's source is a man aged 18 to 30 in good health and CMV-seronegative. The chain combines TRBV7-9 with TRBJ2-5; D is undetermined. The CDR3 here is CASSLVSVQETQYF. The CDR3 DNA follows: TGTGCCAGCAGCTTAGTGTCCGTTCAAGAGACCCAGTACTTC.